This T cell receptor beta chain was recovered during a study of T cell repertoires in cytomegalovirus infection. Overall study: CMV epitopes that were recently identified and HLA-C-restricted were used alongside well-studied HLA-B-restricted ones. Indicated by public TCR beta signatures were CMV infection and matching HLA type.

Findings and limits, study-wide: CMV-specific TCR beta clonotypes restricted by HLA-C dominated the ex vivo response. Carriage of CMV together with the relevant HLA was identifiable through cumulative public TCR beta family frequency.

A word on this clonotype: The antigen is not known.

This CDR3 comprises 12 residues. V shed 5 bases and J shed 11 bases, with 13 bases lying between them. TCRdb itself ran the reads through MiXCR, one entry per CDR3 protein. The sample has some 320,000 distinct CDR3 sequences, 25% to 30% seen once; the top ten hold over 15%. V is TRBV12-3 or TRBV12-4 and J is TRBJ2-1, with D perhaps TRBD1 (6 bases). The sequence derives from a human donor in good health (CMV status not recorded). Some clones in this sample may be carry-over from other donors' samples. Specimen: cultured PBMCs, collected from culture after CMV antigen stimulation. CDR3 amino acids: CASSPYRVKQFF. The DNA for the CDR3 is TGTGCCAGCAGTCCATACAGGGTCAAGCAGTTCTTC.